The 6 T cell receptor beta chains presented below share a single source sample, sequenced in a study of blood T cells in healthy people across ages. The second PCR ran about 6 to 12 cycles with a sample-barcoded 5' primer and J-beta primers. In TCRdb, the 5' RACE reads were re-called with MiXCR into one record per CDR3 protein. The sample includes 600,000 to 850,000 distinct CDR3 sequences, 20% to 30% of them seen just once. This sample was shared with a second study, whose subject was T cells of mothers and their children.

Sequenced input: blood. The receptors stem from a boy between 10 and 17 years old in good health.

The chain's CDR3 is CATSDTGRSTDTQYF. For the CDR3, the DNA is TGTGCCACCAGTGATACGGGCAGAAGCACAGATACGCAGTATTTT. J is TRBJ2-3 and V is TRBV24-1; no definite D call. Between the trimmed V and J ends, which lost 3 bases and 0 bases, there was a span of 9 bases. The germline gives CDR1 KGHDR, CDR2 SFDVKD. The CDR3 length is 15 residues.

This clonotype was picked up many times. The genes are TRBV15 and TRBJ2-5; tentative D call: TRBD1 (5 bases). The J call may be faulty, since TRBJ2-7 better matches the DNA end. CDR1 and CDR2 (germline): LNHNV, YYDKDF (reference sequence). This CDR3 contains 15 residues. CDR3 sequence: CATSRDPDSSYEQYF. CDR3 sequence (DNA): TGTGCCACCAGCAGAGATCCAGACAGTTCCTACGAGCAGTACTTC.

This clonotype was recorded a few times. The chain recombines TRBV25-1 with TRBJ1-1; TRBD1 might be the D (5 bases). Germline V gene sequence: CDR1 MGHDK, CDR2 SYGVNS. CDR3 length: 16 residues. V was shortened by 6 bases and J by 6 bases, with 23 bases between the two germline ends. CDR3 bases: TGTGCCAGCAGGGACGGGAGGGGTCTACGGTCCGCTGAAGCTTTCTTT. Amino acid sequence: CASRDGRGLRSAEAFF.

This chain connects TRBV20-1 to TRBJ2-7, with 10 bases identical to TRBD1. The trim removed 3 bases at V and 2 bases at J, leaving 4 bases unmatched. The CDR3 totals 14 residues. Germline assignment: CDR1 DFQATT and CDR2 SNEGSKA (reference sequence). The CDR3 region has the DNA TGCAGTGCTAGGGGACAGGGGCATACCTACGAGCAGTACTTC. It is translated as CSARGQGHTYEQYF.

J is TRBJ2-5 and V is TRBV6-5, with 9 bases lining up with TRBD1. CDR1 MNHEY and CDR2 SVGAGI come from the germline V gene. V gave up 5 bases and J gave up 8 bases; unmatched junction bases: 12. The CDR3 sequence is 15 residues long. As DNA, the CDR3 is TGTGCCAGCAGTATTCGGCCCGGGACAGGGATAACCCAGTACTTC. Protein sequence: CASSIRPGTGITQYF.

The chain combines TRBV9 with TRBJ1-1, with 7 bases lining up with TRBD1. V lost 2 bases, J lost 3 bases, and 4 bases stayed unmatched. CDR1 SGDLS and CDR2 YYNGEE come from the germline V gene. This CDR3 has 14 amino acids. The CDR3 DNA sequence: TGTGCCAGCAGCGTCTCAGGGGGGGACACTGAAGCTTTCTTT. This codes for CASSVSGGDTEAFF.